The 30 T cell receptor beta chains presented below share a single source sample, sequenced in a study of control samples from healthy donors and cancer patients. Here immunoSEQ multiplex PCR was the method, and the copy in TCRdb shows in-frame clones only, minus some. The sample lists 150,000 to 200,000 clones; about 90% were seen once. The sequencing input was blood. The receptors shown here come from a woman in her twenties or thirties in good health.

The chain links TRBV7-9 to TRBJ2-3; TRBD2 agrees at 7 bases. This CDR3 spans 18 amino acids. V lost 5 bases to trimming and J lost 0 bases; unmatched junction nucleotides: 14. Germline CDR1 SEHNR, CDR2 FQNEAQ (reference sequence). The CDR3 bases are TGTGCCAGCAGCCCCGCGAGCGGGGCCTACGCTAGCACAGATACGCAGTATTTT. Protein: CASSPASGAYASTDTQYF.

V gene TRBV2 combines with J gene TRBJ2-3; TRBD2 aligns across 11 bases. Germline V CDR1 and CDR2: SNHLY, FYNNEI. The CDR3 is made up of 16 amino acids. Germline trimming cut 6 bases from V and 1 base from J; bases unmatched to any gene: 6. The DNA of the CDR3 is TGTGCCAGCAGGGCGCTAGCGGGGGGTCGCACAGATACGCAGTATTTT. Protein product: CASRALAGGRTDTQYF.

The gene calls are TRBV7-8 and TRBJ2-2; TRBD1 or TRBD2 may be the D gene (5 bases each). This CDR3 contains 15 residues. Germline V lookup: CDR1 SGHVS, CDR2 FQNEAQ. Trimming left V 1 base short and J 7 bases short, with 13 bases between. The CDR3 here is CASSLVTGAGGELFF. CDR3 nucleotides: TGTGCCAGCAGCTTAGTGACCGGGGCCGGCGGGGAGCTGTTTTTT.

The chain employs TRBV7-9 and TRBJ2-7; TRBD2 matches at 10 bases. V gave up 5 bases and J gave up 3 bases; unmatched junction bases: 10. The CDR3 covers 16 residues. The V gene's germline CDR1 is SEHNR and CDR2 FQNEAQ (reference sequence). The CDR3 region has the DNA TGTGCCAGCAGCCCCGAACTAGCGGGGAGTCTCTACGAGCAGTACTTC. Translation gives CASSPELAGSLYEQYF.

This clone came up a few times. The rearrangement joins TRBV27 to TRBJ1-6, with 11 bases matching TRBD1. From germline, CDR1 is MNHEY and CDR2 SMNVEV (reference sequence). V was pared by 2 bases and J by 7 bases, with 4 bases of the junction left unmatched. This CDR3 has 16 residues. CDR3 sequence (DNA): TGTGCCAGCAGTTTAGTCGGGACAGGGGGAAATTCACCCCTCCACTTT. Translated: CASSLVGTGGNSPLHF.

The J gene is TRBJ2-7, the V gene TRBV6-5; possible D gene TRBD1, 6 bases. The CDR3 length is 15 residues. Germline V CDR1 and CDR2: MNHEY, SVGAGI. Trimming left V 5 bases short and J 6 bases short, with 20 bases between. CDR3 sequence (DNA): TGTGCCAGCAGTACTCGGGACACCGGTTCCGGCGAGCAGTACGTC. Its protein product is CASSTRDTGSGEQYV.

The chain combines TRBV7-2 with TRBJ2-3; D possibly uses TRBD1 or TRBD2 (5 bases each). Germline loops: CDR1 SGHTA, CDR2 FQGNSA. Trimming removed 5 bases from V and 3 bases from J, with 9 bases in between. The CDR3 extends over 13 amino acids. CDR3 protein: CASSEGRTDTQYF. In DNA form, the CDR3 reads TGTGCCAGCAGCGAGGGGCGTACAGATACGCAGTATTTT. The full variable domain, completed using reference TRBV7-2 and TRBJ2-3, is GAGVSQSPSNKVTEKGKDVELRCDPISGHTALYWYRQSLGQGLEFLIYFQGNSAPDKSGLPSDRFSAERTGGSVSTLTIQRTQQEDSAVYLCASSEGRTDTQYFGPGTRLTVL.

The chain has TRBV9 and TRBJ1-3, with TRBD1 identical over 7 bases. The CDR3 length is 16 residues. Per germline, CDR1 SGDLS and CDR2 YYNGEE. The junction had 10 bases not matched to a gene; V was cut back by 3 bases and J by 4 bases. DNA of the CDR3: TGTGCCAGCAGCGCTCACGACAGGGCTAGAGGAAACACCATATATTTT. Encoded protein: CASSAHDRARGNTIYF.

The sample holds one count of this clone. The V and J genes are TRBV2 and TRBJ1-3; TRBD1 might be the D (5 bases). The germline V gene encodes CDR1 SNHLY and CDR2 FYNNEI. V was cut by 6 bases and J by 5 bases, with 14 bases left in between. The CDR3 runs to 14 residues. The CDR3 DNA reads TGTGCCAGCAGGGCGGGGACCGAGAGAAACACCATATATTTT. Translated: CASRAGTERNTIYF.

This clone was seen just once. The gene calls are TRBV6-4 and TRBJ2-1; weak D call: TRBD2 (5 bases). The V gene lost 4 bases and the J gene lost 2 bases, with 6 bases spanning the gap. The CDR3 spans 13 residues. CDR1 is MRHNA, CDR2 SNTAGT, per germline. The CDR3 region is CASSVGAYNEQFF. CDR3 bases: TGTGCCAGCAGTGTGGGAGCCTACAATGAGCAGTTCTTC.

The gene calls are TRBV28 and TRBJ2-2; 9 nucleotides align to TRBD2. Germline V CDR1 and CDR2: MDHEN, SYDVKM. This CDR3 region has 14 residues. The J segment lost 5 bases and the V segment lost 11 bases, leaving 9 bases of the junction unmatched. CDR3 sequence: CACKELAGTGELFF. The CDR3 region has the DNA TGTGCCTGCAAGGAGCTAGCGGGGACCGGGGAGCTGTTTTTT.

This chain joins TRBV5-1 and TRBJ1-4; D gene unclear. This CDR3 comprises 14 residues. Germline CDR1 is SGHRS and CDR2 is YFSETQ. V was cut by 4 bases and J by 12 bases, with 19 bases left in between. The CDR3 nucleotides read TGCGCCAGCAGCCCGACCCTCTCGGAGGGTCAACTGTTTTTT. Residues: CASSPTLSEGQLFF. The whole variable domain, filled in from reference TRBV5-1 and TRBJ1-4, reads KAGVTQTPRYLIKTRGQQVTLSCSPISGHRSVSWYQQTPGQGLQFLFEYFSETQRNKGNFPGRFSGRQFSNSRSEMNVSTLELGDSALYLCASSPTLSEGQLFFGSGTQLSVL.

The CDR3 DNA reads TGCAGCGTTGAAGCCGGGGGGGCTTTCTTT. Its translation: CSVEAGGAFF. This rearrangement joins TRBV29-1 to TRBJ1-1, with D tentatively TRBD1 (5 bases). Per the germline V gene, CDR1 is SQVTM and CDR2 is ANQGSEA. The CDR3 spans 10 residues. The V gene lost 1 base and the J gene lost 11 bases, with 8 bases spanning the gap. The whole variable domain, filled in from reference TRBV29-1 and TRBJ1-1, reads SAVISQKPSRDICQRGTSLTIQCQVDSQVTMMFWYRQQPGQSLTLIATANQGSEATYESGFVIDKFPISRPNLTFSTLTVSNMSPEDSSIYLCSVEAGGAFFGQGTRLTVV.

The chain couples TRBV2 to TRBJ1-1; D perhaps matches TRBD1 (5 bases). Trimming took off 3 bases at V and 1 base at J, with 12 bases between the two ends. Germline CDR1 reads SNHLY; CDR2 reads FYNNEI. The CDR3 consists of 15 residues. As DNA, the CDR3 is TGTGCCAGCAGTGAGTGGGGGGAGGCGAACACTGAAGCTTTCTTT. Translating gives CASSEWGEANTEAFF.

The rearrangement joins TRBV19 to TRBJ2-1, with 8 bases aligning to TRBD1. This CDR3 spans 15 amino acids. V dropped 5 bases and J dropped 10; count of bases not matched to a gene: 13. Germline values: CDR1 LNHDA, CDR2 SQIVND (reference sequence). The DNA of the CDR3 is TGTGCCAGTAGTCCAGGACAGGGCGTTGCGGAAGAGCAGTTCTTC. Translation: CASSPGQGVAEEQFF.

This chain links TRBV27 with TRBJ1-6; D may be TRBD1 (5 bases). The CDR3 is made up of 14 amino acids. CDR1 is MNHEY, CDR2 SMNVEV, per germline (reference sequence). The ends were cut back, 3 bases at V and 6 bases at J, with 9 bases in the middle. CDR3 nucleotides: TGTGCCAGCAGTTTGGGAGGGGTTAATTCACCCCTCCACTTT. It translates to CASSLGGVNSPLHF.

Only a few counts were recorded for this clone. This sequence joins TRBV3-1 (or the pseudogene TRBV3-2) and TRBJ1-2, with 7 nucleotides matching TRBD1. CDR3 length: 14 residues. CDR1 and CDR2 (germline): LGHDT, YNNKEL (reference sequence). The V gene end was trimmed by 1 base and the J gene end by 2 bases; junction bases not matched to a gene: 1. Here the CDR3 DNA reads TGTGCCAGCAGCCAAGGGGACAGCAACTATGGCTACACCTTC. Translating gives CASSQGDSNYGYTF.

The chain has TRBV19 and TRBJ1-1; 9 bases match TRBD1. V gave up 3 bases and J gave up 6 bases; unmatched junction bases: 5. Per germline, CDR1 LNHDA and CDR2 SQIVND (reference sequence). This CDR3 region has 14 residues. In DNA form, the CDR3 reads TGTGCCAGTAGTATCACAGGGGGCGCATCTGAAGCTTTCTTT. Translating it yields CASSITGGASEAFF.

J is TRBJ2-7 and V is TRBV3-1 (or the pseudogene TRBV3-2); 13 positions agree with TRBD2. Germline V CDR1 and CDR2: LGHDT, YNNKEL (reference sequence). Trimming took 3 bases from V and 3 from J; bases not matched to a gene: 20. The CDR3 has 21 amino acids. The CDR3 coding sequence is TGTGCCAGCAGCCAGCTTCCGAAGGGACTAGCGGGATCCCCCAGGGACTACGAGCAGTACTTC. This sequence encodes CASSQLPKGLAGSPRDYEQYF.

This chain links TRBV24-1 with TRBJ2-2; 7 bases match TRBD1. CDR3 length equals 17 residues. The germline V gene has CDR1 KGHDR and CDR2 SFDVKD. J lost 3 bases, V lost 4 bases, and 10 bases had no gene match. The DNA for the CDR3 is TGTGCCACCAGTGAGTACCCAGGGGGTAAGGACACCGGGGAGCTGTTTTTT. Translating it yields CATSEYPGGKDTGELFF.

The chain joins TRBV19 to TRBJ2-7; D is possibly TRBD1 or TRBD2 (5 bases each). This CDR3 region has 16 residues. V lost 6 bases, J lost 9 bases, and 27 bases lay in between. The germline V gene encodes CDR1 LNHDA and CDR2 SQIVND (reference sequence). The CDR3 loop reads CASSAPGTSSVEMQYF. CDR3 bases: TGTGCCAGTAGCGCCCCCGGGACGAGTTCCGTCGAGATGCAGTACTTC.

The rearrangement joins TRBV30 to TRBJ2-4, with a possible D match to TRBD1 (6 bases). The length of the CDR3 is 14 residues. Per the germline V gene, CDR1 is GTSNPN and CDR2 is SVGIG (reference sequence). The V and J ends lost 2 bases and 1 base respectively, with 9 bases between them. In DNA form, the CDR3 reads TGTGCCTGGAGTCGCCAGGGGGCCAAAAACATTCAGTACTTC. Protein product: CAWSRQGAKNIQYF.

The chain combines TRBV27 with TRBJ2-3, with 8 nucleotides matching TRBD2. The CDR3 has 12 residues. Germline-derived CDR1 and CDR2 are MNHEY and SMNVEV (reference sequence). Trimming at V came to 6 bases and at J to 8 bases, leaving 4 bases not matched to a gene. The CDR3: CASSYSGSTQYF. The CDR3 DNA reads as TGTGCCAGCAGCTACAGCGGGAGTACGCAGTATTTT.

The chain uses TRBV7-8 and TRBJ1-5; D possibly corresponds to TRBD1 (6 bases). With 2 bases removed from V and 1 base from J, the gap between germline ends came to 15 bases. CDR1 is SGHVS and CDR2 is FQNEAQ in the germline V gene. The CDR3 runs 17 residues. The chain's CDR3 is CASSLQGSVWSNQPQHF. The CDR3 bases are TGTGCCAGCAGCTTACAGGGGTCGGTGTGGAGCAATCAGCCCCAGCATTTT.

This clone appeared once. The chain is built from TRBV6-5 and TRBJ2-7; D is unclear. Germline V lookup: CDR1 MNHEY, CDR2 SVGAGI. V was clipped by 5 bases and J by 0 bases, with 11 bases between them. The length of the CDR3 is 14 residues. The CDR3 DNA is TGTGCCAGCAGTCCCCGCTCAGACTCCTACGAGCAGTACTTC. The encoded protein is CASSPRSDSYEQYF.

The V and J genes are TRBV2 and TRBJ2-7; D may correspond to TRBD1 or TRBD2 (5 bases each). Looked up from germline, CDR1 is SNHLY and CDR2 is FYNNEI. The CDR3 is 16 residues long. With 0 bases removed from V and 0 bases from J, the gap between germline ends came to 12 bases. The CDR3 nucleotides are TGTGCCAGCAGTGAAGCGCCGGGACGGAGCTCCTACGAGCAGTACTTC. Encoded protein: CASSEAPGRSSYEQYF.

The CDR3 DNA follows: TGTGCCAGCAGGGGCACTAATTCTGGAAACACCATATATTTT. This sequence encodes CASRGTNSGNTIYF. The chain uses TRBV6-5 and TRBJ1-3; D unclear. The CDR3 totals 14 residues. Germline CDR1 reads MNHEY; CDR2 reads SVGAGI. Trimming cost V 6 bases and J 1 base, with 10 bases left between them.

In this sample, this clone turned up a few times. The chain has TRBV2 and TRBJ2-3; D is uncertain. Germline assignment: CDR1 SNHLY and CDR2 FYNNEI. Trimming cost V 6 bases and J 1 base, with 17 bases left between them. The CDR3 runs to 16 residues. CDR3 coding DNA: TGTGCCAGCAGCACAGCCTCCGTAAGTGGCACAGATACGCAGTATTTT. Translated: CASSTASVSGTDTQYF.

This chain connects TRBV12-5 to TRBJ2-7; 7 bases line up with TRBD1. There are 16 residues in the CDR3. Germline values: CDR1 LGHNT, CDR2 FRNRAP. The junction had 14 bases not matched to a gene; V was cut back by 6 bases and J by 3 bases. The CDR3 sequence: CASGPPRGQKFYEQYF. The CDR3 DNA reads as TGTGCTAGTGGCCCACCCCGGGGACAGAAGTTCTACGAGCAGTACTTC.

This sequence joins TRBV2 and TRBJ2-3; D is possibly TRBD1 (5 bases). CDR3 size: 15 residues. V lost 10 bases, J lost 2 bases, and 19 bases lay in between. Per germline, CDR1 SNHLY and CDR2 FYNNEI. The CDR3 DNA reads as TGTGCCACCGAGGTCCGTGGCAGGGCCACAGATACGCAGTATTTT. Translating gives CATEVRGRATDTQYF.